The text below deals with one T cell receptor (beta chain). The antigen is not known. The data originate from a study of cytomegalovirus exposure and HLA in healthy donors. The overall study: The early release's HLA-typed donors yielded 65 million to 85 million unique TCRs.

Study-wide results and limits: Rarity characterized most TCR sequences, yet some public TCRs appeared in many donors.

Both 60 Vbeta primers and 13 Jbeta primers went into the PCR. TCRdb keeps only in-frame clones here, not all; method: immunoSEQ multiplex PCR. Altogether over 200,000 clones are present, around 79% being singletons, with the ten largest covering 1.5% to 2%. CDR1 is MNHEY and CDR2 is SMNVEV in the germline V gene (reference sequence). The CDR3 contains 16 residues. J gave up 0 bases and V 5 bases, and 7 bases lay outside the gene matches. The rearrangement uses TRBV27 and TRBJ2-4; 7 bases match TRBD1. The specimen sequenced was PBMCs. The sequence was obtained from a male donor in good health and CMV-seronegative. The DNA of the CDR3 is TGTGCCAGCAGTGCCCGACAGGGATTAGCCAAAAACATTCAGTACTTC. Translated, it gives CASSARQGLAKNIQYF.